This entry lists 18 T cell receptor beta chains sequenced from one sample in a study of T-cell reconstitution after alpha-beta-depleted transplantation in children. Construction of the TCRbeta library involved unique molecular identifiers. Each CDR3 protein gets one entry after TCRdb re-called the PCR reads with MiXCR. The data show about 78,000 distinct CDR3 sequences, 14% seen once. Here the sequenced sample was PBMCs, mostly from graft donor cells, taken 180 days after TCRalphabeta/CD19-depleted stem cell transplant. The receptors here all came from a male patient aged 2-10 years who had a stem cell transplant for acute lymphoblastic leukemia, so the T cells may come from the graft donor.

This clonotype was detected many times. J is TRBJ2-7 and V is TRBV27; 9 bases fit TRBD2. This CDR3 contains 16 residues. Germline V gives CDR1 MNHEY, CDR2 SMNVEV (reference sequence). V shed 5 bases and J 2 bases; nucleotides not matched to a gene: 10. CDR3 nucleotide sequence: TGTGCCAGCAGTGCTTCGGGACTAGCCGGACCCTACGAGCAGTACTTC. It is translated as CASSASGLAGPYEQYF.

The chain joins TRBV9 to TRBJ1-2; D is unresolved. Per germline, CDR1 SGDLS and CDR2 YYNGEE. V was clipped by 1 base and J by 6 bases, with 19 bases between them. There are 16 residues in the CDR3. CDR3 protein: CASSVPIGGIGNGYTF. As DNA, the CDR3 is TGTGCCAGCAGCGTACCCATCGGCGGGATAGGAAATGGCTACACCTTC.

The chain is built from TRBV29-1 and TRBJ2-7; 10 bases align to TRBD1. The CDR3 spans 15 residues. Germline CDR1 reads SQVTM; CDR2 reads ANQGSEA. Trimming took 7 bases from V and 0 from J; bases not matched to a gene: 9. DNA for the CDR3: TGCAGCGCCCGACAGGGGGCTTCGAGCTCCTACGAGCAGTACTTC. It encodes CSARQGASSSYEQYF.

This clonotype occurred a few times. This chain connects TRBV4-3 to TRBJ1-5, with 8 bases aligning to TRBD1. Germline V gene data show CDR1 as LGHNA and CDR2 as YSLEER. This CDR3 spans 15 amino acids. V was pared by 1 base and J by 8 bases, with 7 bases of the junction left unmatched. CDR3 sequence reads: CASSQAWDRWEPQHF. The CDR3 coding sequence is TGCGCCAGCAGCCAAGCCTGGGACAGGTGGGAGCCCCAGCATTTT.

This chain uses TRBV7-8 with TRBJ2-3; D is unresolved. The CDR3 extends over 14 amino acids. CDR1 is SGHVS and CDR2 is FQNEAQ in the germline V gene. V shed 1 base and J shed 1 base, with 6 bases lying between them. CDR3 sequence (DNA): TGTGCCAGCAGCTTAGATCGGCGCACAGATACGCAGTATTTT. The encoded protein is CASSLDRRTDTQYF.

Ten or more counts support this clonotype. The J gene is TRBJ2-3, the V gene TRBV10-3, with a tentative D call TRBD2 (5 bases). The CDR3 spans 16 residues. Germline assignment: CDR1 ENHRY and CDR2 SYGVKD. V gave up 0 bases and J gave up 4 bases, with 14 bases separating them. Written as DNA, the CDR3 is TGTGCCATCAGTGAGTCCCCCCGGAGGACCTCAGATACGCAGTATTTT. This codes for CAISESPRRTSDTQYF.

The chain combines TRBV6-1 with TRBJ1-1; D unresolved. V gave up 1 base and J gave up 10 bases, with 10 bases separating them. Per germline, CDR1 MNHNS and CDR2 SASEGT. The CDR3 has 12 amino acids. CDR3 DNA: TGTGCCAGCAGTGAAGGAGGGCGTAGAGCTTTCTTT. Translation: CASSEGGRRAFF.

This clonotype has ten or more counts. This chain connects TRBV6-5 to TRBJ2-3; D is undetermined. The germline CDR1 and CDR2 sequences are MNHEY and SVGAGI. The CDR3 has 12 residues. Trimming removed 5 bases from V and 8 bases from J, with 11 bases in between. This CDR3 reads CASSQPPSTQYF. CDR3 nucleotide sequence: TGTGCCAGCAGTCAACCCCCGAGTACGCAGTATTTT.

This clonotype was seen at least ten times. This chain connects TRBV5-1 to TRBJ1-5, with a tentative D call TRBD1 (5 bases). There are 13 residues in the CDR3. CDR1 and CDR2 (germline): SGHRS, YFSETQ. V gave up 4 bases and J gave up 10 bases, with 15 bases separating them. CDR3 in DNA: TGCGCCAGCAGCCCTGCCGGGGGGTCCCCCCAGCATTTT. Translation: CASSPAGGSPQHF.

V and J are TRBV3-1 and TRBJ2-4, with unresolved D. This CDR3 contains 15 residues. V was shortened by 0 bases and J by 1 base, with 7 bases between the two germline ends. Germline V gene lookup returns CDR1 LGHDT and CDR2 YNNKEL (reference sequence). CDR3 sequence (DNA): TGTGCCAGCAGCCAAGAAGCGACGGCCAAAAACATTCAGTACTTC. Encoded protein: CASSQEATAKNIQYF.

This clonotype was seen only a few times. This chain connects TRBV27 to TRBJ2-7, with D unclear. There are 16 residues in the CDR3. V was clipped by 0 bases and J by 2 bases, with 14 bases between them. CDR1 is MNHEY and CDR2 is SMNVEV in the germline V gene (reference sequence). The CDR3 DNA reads TGTGCCAGCAGTTTATCTTTAGGCAGGCATGCCTACGAGCAGTACTTC. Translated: CASSLSLGRHAYEQYF.

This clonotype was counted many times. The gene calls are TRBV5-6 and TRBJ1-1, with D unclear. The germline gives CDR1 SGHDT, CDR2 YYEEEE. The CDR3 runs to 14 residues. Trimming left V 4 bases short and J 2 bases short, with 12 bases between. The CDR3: CASSPLGSNTEAFF. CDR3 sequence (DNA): TGTGCCAGCAGCCCGTTGGGATCAAACACTGAAGCTTTCTTT.

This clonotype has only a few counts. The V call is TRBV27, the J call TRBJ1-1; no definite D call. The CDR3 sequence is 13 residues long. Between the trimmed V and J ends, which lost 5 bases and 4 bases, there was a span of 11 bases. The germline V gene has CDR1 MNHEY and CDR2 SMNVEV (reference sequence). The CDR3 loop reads CASSPLRGTEAFF. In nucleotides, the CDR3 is TGTGCCAGCAGTCCCCTCCGGGGCACTGAAGCTTTCTTT.

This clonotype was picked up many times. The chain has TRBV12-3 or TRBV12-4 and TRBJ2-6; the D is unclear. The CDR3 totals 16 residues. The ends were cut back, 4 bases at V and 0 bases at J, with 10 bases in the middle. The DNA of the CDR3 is TGTGCCAGCAGTTCAGGACGGATCTCTGGGGCCAACGTCCTGACTTTC. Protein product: CASSSGRISGANVLTF.

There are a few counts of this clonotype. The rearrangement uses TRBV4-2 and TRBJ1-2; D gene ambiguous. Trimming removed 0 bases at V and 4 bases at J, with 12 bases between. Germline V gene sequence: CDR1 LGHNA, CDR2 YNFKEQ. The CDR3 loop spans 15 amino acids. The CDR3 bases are TGTGCCAGCAGCCAAGATCTTAGGATACCCTATGGCTACACCTTC. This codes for CASSQDLRIPYGYTF.

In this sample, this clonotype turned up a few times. The CDR3 bases are TGTGCCAGCAGGCCGACTAGGTTAAAGTGGGAGACCCAGTACTTC. Residues: CASRPTRLKWETQYF. The rearrangement uses TRBV7-2 and TRBJ2-5, with a tentative D call TRBD2 (6 bases). The CDR3 length is 15 residues. The V end was cut by 6 bases, the J end by 5 bases, with 19 bases between. CDR1 is SGHTA and CDR2 is FQGNSA in the germline V gene.

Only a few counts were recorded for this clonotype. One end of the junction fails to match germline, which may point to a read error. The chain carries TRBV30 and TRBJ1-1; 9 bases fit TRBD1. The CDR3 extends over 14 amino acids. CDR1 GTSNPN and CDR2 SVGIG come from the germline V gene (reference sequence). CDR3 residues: CAWRSDRGPTQAFF. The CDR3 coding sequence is TGTGCCTGGAGATCGGACAGGGGTCCCACTCAAGCTTTCTTT.

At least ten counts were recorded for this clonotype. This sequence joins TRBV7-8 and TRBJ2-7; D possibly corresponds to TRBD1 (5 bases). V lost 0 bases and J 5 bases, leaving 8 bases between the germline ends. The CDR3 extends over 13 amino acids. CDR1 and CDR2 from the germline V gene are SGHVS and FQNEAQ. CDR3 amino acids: CASSLASGNEQYF. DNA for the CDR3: TGTGCCAGCAGCTTAGCTTCAGGGAACGAGCAGTACTTC.